The 32 T cell receptor beta chains listed next were all sequenced from one sample in a study of regulatory T cells in long-lasting Graves disease. Time point defined: newly diagnosed GD, antithyroid drugs for less than 3 months. Extracted PBMC RNA gave rise to the TCR library. Library construction for TCR beta used iRepertoire HTBI primers and Arm-PCR of CDR3 regions. From the multiplex PCR reads, TCRdb called clonotypes with MiXCR, one entry per CDR3 protein. The data show about 540,000 distinct CDR3 sequences, about 13% seen once. Another study also made use of these data, one on T cells in Graves' hyperthyroidism and ophthalmopathy.

Source: peripheral blood mononuclear cells (PBMCs), taken at new diagnosis, from a patient treated with antithyroid drugs. Receptors originate from a man aged 25 to 45 with Graves disease.

The chain uses TRBV29-1 and TRBJ2-3; D call uncertain. The V end lost 8 bases, the J end lost 6 bases, and 9 bases lay between the germline ends. The CDR3 contains 10 residues. Per the germline V gene, CDR1 is SQVTM and CDR2 is ANQGSEA. CDR3 in amino acids: CSSKSDTQYF. CDR3 DNA sequence: TGCAGCTCAAAGTCCGATACGCAGTATTTT.

This clonotype has ten or more counts. This chain uses TRBV12-3 or TRBV12-4 with TRBJ2-1; 14 nucleotides agree with TRBD2. V trimming: 8 bases; J trimming: 7 bases; junction bases outside the gene matches: 7. There are 15 residues in the CDR3. The CDR3 is CASLPRTSGRNEQFF. For the CDR3, the DNA is TGTGCCAGCCTACCCCGGACTAGCGGGAGGAATGAGCAGTTCTTC.

This clonotype came up many times. V gene TRBV20-1 combines with J gene TRBJ1-5; unclear D gene. V shed 1 base and J shed 6 bases, with 7 bases lying between them. Per the germline V gene, CDR1 is DFQATT and CDR2 is SNEGSKA (reference sequence). The CDR3 has 12 amino acids. CDR3 sequence: CSARGGSQPQHF. The CDR3 region has the DNA TGCAGTGCTAGAGGAGGGAGTCAGCCCCAGCATTTT.

This clonotype was counted only a few times. V is TRBV5-5 and J is TRBJ2-2; D remains ambiguous. CDR3 length: 14 amino acids. Per germline, CDR1 SGHKS and CDR2 YYEKEE (reference sequence). V was pared by 2 bases and J by 1 base, with 6 bases between. CDR3 residues: CASSFPRNTGELFF. The DNA of the CDR3 is TGTGCCAGCAGCTTTCCCAGGAACACCGGGGAGCTGTTTTTT.

The table lists this clonotype with a few counts. The chain joins TRBV3-1 to TRBJ2-1, with 9 bases fitting TRBD2. The CDR3 extends over 14 amino acids. V gave up 8 bases and J gave up 5 bases; unmatched junction bases: 7. CDR1 and CDR2 from the germline V gene are LGHDT and YNNKEL (reference sequence). CDR3 protein: CASLGRGGNNEQFF. The DNA for the CDR3 is TGTGCCAGCCTGGGGCGGGGGGGGAACAATGAGCAGTTCTTC.

This clonotype has a count of ten or more. This chain uses TRBV9 with TRBJ2-5; TRBD1 agrees at 10 bases. The CDR3 contains 15 residues. The J segment lost 5 bases and the V segment lost 3 bases, leaving 7 bases of the junction unmatched. Germline-derived CDR1 and CDR2 are SGDLS and YYNGEE. The CDR3 sequence: CASSAVDRGWETQYF. CDR3 nucleotides: TGTGCCAGCAGCGCAGTGGACAGGGGGTGGGAGACCCAGTACTTC.

This clonotype was seen a few times. The chain links TRBV14 to TRBJ2-5; D gene unclear. The V and J ends lost 3 bases and 5 bases respectively, with 16 bases between them. This CDR3 has 15 amino acids. The germline V gene encodes CDR1 SGHDN and CDR2 FVKESK. CDR3 nucleotide sequence: TGTGCCAGCAGCCATCATACTATCGGATGGGAGACCCAGTACTTC. The encoded protein is CASSHHTIGWETQYF.

The table lists this clonotype with a count of one. This chain connects TRBV7-2 to TRBJ1-1; D remains ambiguous. This CDR3 comprises 19 residues. From germline, CDR1 is SGHTA and CDR2 FQGNSA. Trimming took off 8 bases at V and 2 bases at J, with 30 bases between the two ends. For the CDR3, the DNA is TGTGCCAGCTCACCCTCCTGGGCGGGAGGGATTAGGCGAAACACTGAAGCTTTCTTT. Translating gives CASSPSWAGGIRRNTEAFF.

This clonotype was seen a handful of times. The chain joins TRBV13 to TRBJ2-1; 10 nucleotides match TRBD2. The junction had 13 bases not matched to a gene; V was cut back by 5 bases and J by 0 bases. This CDR3 is 19 amino acids long. The germline V gene encodes CDR1 PRHDT and CDR2 FYEKMQ (reference sequence). The DNA of the CDR3 is TGTGCCAGCAGCCGGTGGCTAGCGGGAGCTCCGAGCTCCTACAATGAGCAGTTCTTC. It is translated as CASSRWLAGAPSSYNEQFF.

This clonotype turned up a few times. J is TRBJ2-7 and V is TRBV10-3; TRBD2 matches at 9 bases. CDR3 length: 14 residues. Trimming cost V 6 bases and J 1 base; bases outside gene matches: 4. CDR1 ENHRY and CDR2 SYGVKD come from the germline V gene. The CDR3 loop reads CAIRGLAESYEQYF. DNA of the CDR3: TGTGCCATCAGGGGACTAGCAGAGTCCTACGAGCAGTACTTC.

This clonotype was seen repeatedly, ten times or more. V and J are TRBV19 and TRBJ1-1; 10 positions agree with TRBD1. Per germline, CDR1 LNHDA and CDR2 SQIVND (reference sequence). Trimming removed 4 bases from V and 5 bases from J; junction bases left unmatched: 4. The CDR3 spans 14 residues. CDR3 nucleotides: TGTGCCAGTAGTACCGGGACAGGGGTAACTGAAGCTTTCTTT. This codes for CASSTGTGVTEAFF. The whole variable domain, remainder taken from reference TRBV19 and TRBJ1-1, is DGGITQSPKYLFRKEGQNVTLSCEQNLNHDAMYWYRQDPGQGLRLIYYSQIVNDFQKGDIAEGYSVSREKKESFPLTVTSAQKNPTAFYLCASSTGTGVTEAFFGQGTRLTVV.

This clonotype appeared many times. The V call is TRBV28, the J call TRBJ1-5, with no clear D. Looked up from germline, CDR1 is MDHEN and CDR2 is SYDVKM. The CDR3 extends over 16 amino acids. V gave up 1 base and J gave up 6 bases, with 16 bases separating them. CDR3 region: CASSLFLRQGGQPQHF. In DNA, the CDR3 is TGTGCCAGCAGTTTATTTCTAAGACAAGGTGGTCAGCCCCAGCATTTT.

Ten or more counts support this clonotype. The rearrangement uses TRBV29-1 and TRBJ2-2; 10 nucleotides align to TRBD2. This CDR3 has 14 residues. From germline, CDR1 is SQVTM and CDR2 ANQGSEA. Losses at the gene ends were 4 bases for V and 5 bases for J; bases not matched to a gene: 4. CDR3 loop: CSVGSSGGTGELFF. The CDR3 nucleotides are TGCAGCGTTGGGTCTAGCGGGGGTACCGGGGAGCTGTTTTTT.

This clonotype was picked up many times. J is TRBJ2-6 and V is TRBV6-5; D not resolved. Per the germline V gene, CDR1 is MNHEY and CDR2 is SVGAGI. The V end lost 4 bases, the J end lost 0 bases, and 10 bases lay between the germline ends. The length of the CDR3 is 16 residues. DNA of the CDR3: TGTGCCAGCAGTTTCGGGTCGTCCTCTGGGGCCAACGTCCTGACTTTC. This sequence encodes CASSFGSSSGANVLTF.

This clonotype was counted at least ten times. V is TRBV12-3 or TRBV12-4 and J is TRBJ1-5; D is undetermined. CDR3 length equals 14 residues. V lost 6 bases to trimming and J lost 3 bases, with 12 bases between them. CDR3 protein: CASSDWRDNQPQHF. The CDR3 DNA follows: TGTGCCAGCAGCGACTGGAGGGACAATCAGCCCCAGCATTTT.

A note on this clonotype: It may be a read error: a sequence one base away is much more abundant. The genes are TRBV12-3 or TRBV12-4 and TRBJ1-6; tentative D call: TRBD1 (5 bases). The CDR3 is 16 amino acids. The CDR3 sequence is CASSHYSGSRNSPHHF. The CDR3 coding sequence is TGTGCCAGCAGTCATTATTCAGGGTCCCGGAATTCACCCCACCACTTT.

The chain's CDR3 is CASSHYSGTETQYF. CDR3 sequence (DNA): TGCGCCAGCAGCCATTATAGCGGGACGGAGACCCAGTACTTC. The chain links TRBV4-1 to TRBJ2-5; 8 positions agree with TRBD2. This CDR3 comprises 14 residues. Germline CDR1 is MGHRA and CDR2 is YSYEKL. Losses at the gene ends were 3 bases for V and 5 bases for J; bases not matched to a gene: 5.

This clonotype was observed at least ten times. The chain links TRBV7-9 to TRBJ1-1; possible D gene TRBD1, 5 bases. Germline V gives CDR1 SEHNR, CDR2 FQNEAQ (reference sequence). The CDR3 spans 15 residues. The V end was cut by 4 bases, the J end by 5 bases, with 17 bases between. CDR3 coding DNA: TGTGCCAGCAGCTCAACGGCGGGGGATGGGACTGAAGCTTTCTTT. It specifies CASSSTAGDGTEAFF.

The rearrangement links TRBV30 to TRBJ2-7; possible D gene TRBD2, 6 bases. The CDR3 sequence is 14 residues long. The germline CDR1 and CDR2 sequences are GTSNPN and SVGIG (reference sequence). The V end lost 2 bases, the J end lost 0 bases, and 11 bases lay between the germline ends. The DNA for the CDR3 is TGTGCCTGGAGTAGAGCGGGCCCCTCCTACGAGCAGTACTTC. This gives the protein CAWSRAGPSYEQYF.

This clonotype was observed at least ten times. The chain is built from TRBV7-3 and TRBJ2-1; 7 nucleotides agree with TRBD1. The V and J ends lost 5 bases and 4 bases, in that order; junction bases with no gene match: 2. The CDR3 is made up of 13 amino acids. Germline loops: CDR1 SGHTA, CDR2 FQGTGA. Here the CDR3 reads CASSQTGYNEQFF. DNA of the CDR3: TGTGCCAGCAGCCAGACAGGGTACAATGAGCAGTTCTTC.

This clonotype has only a few counts. The J gene is TRBJ2-3, the V gene TRBV10-3, with 10 nucleotides matching TRBD2. Germline V CDR1 and CDR2: ENHRY, SYGVKD. The CDR3 extends over 17 amino acids. Unmatched junction bases numbered 11, after V lost 3 bases and J lost 5 bases. The CDR3 protein is CAISDLLGLAVVDTQYF. CDR3 nucleotides: TGTGCCATCAGTGATCTCCTTGGACTAGCGGTAGTAGATACGCAGTATTTT.

There are many counts of this clonotype. CDR3 nucleotide sequence: TGTGCCAGCAGGTCCTCTAGCGGGAGTGAGACAGATACGCAGTATTTT. It specifies CASRSSSGSETDTQYF. The V gene is TRBV27, the J gene TRBJ2-3, with 10 bases lining up with TRBD2. Germline CDR1 and CDR2: MNHEY and SMNVEV (reference sequence). This CDR3 comprises 16 residues. V gave up 6 bases and J gave up 3 bases; unmatched junction bases: 9.

The CDR3 DNA is TGTGCCTGGAGTCAAGGGAGTAGCGGCATTCAGTACTTC. Its translation: CAWSQGSSGIQYF. The chain links TRBV30 to TRBJ2-4, with D maybe TRBD2 (6 bases). Trimming removed 2 bases at V and 9 bases at J, with 14 bases between. Germline CDR1 is GTSNPN and CDR2 is SVGIG (reference sequence). This CDR3 comprises 13 residues.

This clonotype appeared a few times. V is TRBV24-1 and J is TRBJ2-1; D is tentatively TRBD1 or TRBD2 (6 bases each). Germline V gene lookup returns CDR1 KGHDR and CDR2 SFDVKD. This CDR3 comprises 11 residues. Trimming left V 10 bases short and J 7 bases short, with 10 bases between. The CDR3 nucleotides are TGTGCCACTCTAGGGGGGAATGAGCAGTTCTTC. Encoded protein: CATLGGNEQFF.

This rearrangement joins TRBV20-1 to TRBJ2-1; D perhaps matches TRBD1 (6 bases). This CDR3 has 15 residues. CDR1 is DFQATT, CDR2 SNEGSKA, per germline (reference sequence). Trimming removed 6 bases at V and 3 bases at J, with 18 bases between. This chain's CDR3 is CSAFLRGRDYNEQFF. The CDR3 DNA sequence: TGCAGTGCCTTCCTGAGGGGGAGAGACTACAATGAGCAGTTCTTC.

The rearrangement uses TRBV6-1 and TRBJ2-7, with 11 bases identical to TRBD1. Germline values: CDR1 MNHNS, CDR2 SASEGT. The CDR3 loop spans 17 amino acids. The trim removed 3 bases at V and 4 bases at J, leaving 11 bases unmatched. In DNA form, the CDR3 reads TGTGCCAGCAGTGAGGGGACAGGGGGAAGCTTGGCATACGAGCAGTACTTC. Its protein product is CASSEGTGGSLAYEQYF.

This clonotype was observed at least ten times. This rearrangement joins TRBV7-2 to TRBJ2-7; possible D gene TRBD1, 6 bases. Germline V gene lookup returns CDR1 SGHTA and CDR2 FQGNSA. This CDR3 contains 14 residues. V lost 4 bases and J lost 2, with 12 bases in between. The CDR3 DNA is TGTGCCAGCAGCTATGGGACAATTCCCTACGAGCAGTACTTC. Translation gives CASSYGTIPYEQYF.

This clonotype was seen a handful of times. This chain uses TRBV20-1 with TRBJ2-4; D might be TRBD2 (6 bases). V lost 6 bases to trimming and J lost 7 bases, with 16 bases between them. The CDR3 runs 13 residues. Germline V CDR1 and CDR2: DFQATT, SNEGSKA (reference sequence). In DNA form, the CDR3 reads TGCAGTGCAACGGGACTCGTGGTGAACATTCAGTACTTC. Translating it yields CSATGLVVNIQYF.

This clonotype was seen a few times. This sequence joins TRBV20-1 and TRBJ2-1, with 7 bases identical to TRBD2. CDR3 length: 13 amino acids. CDR1 is DFQATT, CDR2 SNEGSKA, per germline (reference sequence). With V trimmed by 0 bases and J by 8 bases, 4 bases remained unmatched. DNA for the CDR3: TGCAGTGCTAGAGACCGAACTAGCGATGAGCAGTTCTTC. It encodes CSARDRTSDEQFF.

V is TRBV20-1 and J is TRBJ1-3; D gene unclear. V dropped 3 bases and J dropped 2 bases, with 14 bases sitting between them. The CDR3 runs 15 residues. Per germline, CDR1 DFQATT and CDR2 SNEGSKA (reference sequence). Here the CDR3 reads CSARGWSLTGNTIYF. Here the CDR3 DNA reads TGCAGTGCTAGGGGGTGGTCGCTTACTGGAAACACCATATATTTT.

This clonotype was observed a few times. The rearrangement uses TRBV6-1 and TRBJ1-5; D remains ambiguous. Germline V gene sequence: CDR1 MNHNS, CDR2 SASEGT. The CDR3 length is 13 residues. The V and J ends lost 8 bases and 2 bases respectively, with 10 bases between them. CDR3 nucleotide sequence: TGTGCCAGCCAAAAGGAAGGCAATCAGCCCCAGCATTTT. It is translated as CASQKEGNQPQHF.

The table lists this clonotype with many counts. The chain couples TRBV16 to TRBJ2-7; 9 nucleotides align to TRBD1. V trimming: 8 bases; J trimming: 5 bases; junction bases outside the gene matches: 10. Germline CDR1 reads KGHSY; CDR2 reads FQNENV. The CDR3 covers 14 residues. The CDR3 is CASSGGQGHHEQYF. Here the CDR3 DNA reads TGTGCCAGCTCTGGAGGACAGGGGCACCACGAGCAGTACTTC. The variable domain in full, completed from reference TRBV16 and TRBJ2-7, reads GEEVAQTPKHLVRGEGQKAKLYCAPIKGHSYVFWYQQVLKNEFKFLISFQNENVFDETGMPKERFSAKCLPNSPCSLEIQATKLEDSAVYFCASSGGQGHHEQYFGPGTRLTVT.